The subject of this entry is one T cell receptor (beta chain). Its antigen is not identified. This CDR3 is built from 15 residues. V was trimmed by 5 bases and J by 1 base, leaving 14 bases between them. CDR1 and CDR2 (germline): LNHDA, SQIVND (reference sequence). This record belongs to a study of T cell repertoires in cytomegalovirus infection. General study findings and limits: HLA-C-restricted CMV-specific TCR beta clonotypes prevailed in the ex vivo response.

TCRdb independently ran MiXCR on the reads; one entry per CDR3 protein. Of tens of thousands of distinct CDR3 sequences in the sample, 45% to 50% were seen once. The sample consisted of CD8+ T cells from cultured PBMCs, taken from culture after CMV antigen stimulation. The sequence was obtained from a human donor in good health (CMV status not recorded). Some clones in this sample may be carry-over from other donors' samples. The chain has TRBV19 and TRBJ2-5; perhaps TRBD2 as D (5 bases). The CDR3 reads CASSPGSAGQETQYF. The CDR3 region has the DNA TGTGCCAGTAGTCCGGGAAGTGCGGGCCAAGAGACCCAGTACTTC.